These 21 T cell receptor beta chains originate from one sample sequenced in a study of CD8 T cells in Susac syndrome (dated by TCRdb to between 2018 and 2020). Library preparation employed the immunoSEQ multiplex PCR assay. RNA was extracted with the RNeasy kit and roughly 0.45 to 1 ug was reverse transcribed using random hexamers. TCRdb trimmed the raw reads at Q25, called clones with MiXCR and kept productive beta chains. Identical CDR3 protein sequences are pooled into one entry, listed with their most common genes and DNA. The sample includes some 200,000 distinct CDR3 sequences, with about 95% observed a single time. The top ten constitute approximately 0.1% of the sample. Sequencing was done on a sample of CD4+ T cells from PBMCs. These receptor sequences come from a human donor in good health.

V usage is TRBV28 and J usage is TRBJ2-3, with a tentative D call TRBD2 (5 bases). Germline assignment: CDR1 MDHEN and CDR2 SYDVKM. The CDR3 runs 14 residues. Between the trimmed V and J ends, which lost 7 bases and 0 bases, there was a span of 11 bases. The CDR3 nucleotides are TGTGCCAGCAAATCCGGGATGAGCACAGATACGCAGTATTTT. This codes for CASKSGMSTDTQYF.

This rearrangement joins TRBV7-9 to TRBJ1-2; a weak D match, TRBD1 (5 bases). V lost 4 bases and J lost 4, with 10 bases in between. Germline lookup yields CDR1 SEHNR and CDR2 FQNEAQ (reference sequence). The CDR3 is 13 residues long. In DNA form, the CDR3 reads TGTGCCAGCAGCTCGGGACGGACCTATGGCTACACCTTC. This translates into CASSSGRTYGYTF.

The CDR3 here is CASSLSGQTEAFF. Written as DNA, the CDR3 is TGTGCCAGCAGTTTATCCGGGCAGACTGAAGCTTTCTTT. V and J are TRBV27 and TRBJ1-1; D not certain. There are 13 residues in the CDR3. Germline assignment: CDR1 MNHEY and CDR2 SMNVEV (reference sequence). Trimming left V 0 bases short and J 5 bases short, with 7 bases between.

The chain has TRBV29-1 and TRBJ1-3; D is ambiguous. The germline CDR1 and CDR2 sequences are SQVTM and ANQGSEA. V was pared by 6 bases and J by 0 bases, with 9 bases between. This CDR3 comprises 13 residues. CDR3 sequence: CSVRHDSGNTIYF. DNA for the CDR3: TGCAGCGTCCGACACGACTCTGGAAACACCATATATTTT.

The V call is TRBV7-2, the J call TRBJ1-5; TRBD1 aligns across 7 bases. Germline V gene sequence: CDR1 SGHTA, CDR2 FQGNSA. The V gene end was trimmed by 5 bases and the J gene end by 5 bases; junction bases not matched to a gene: 6. This CDR3 has 14 residues. In DNA form, the CDR3 reads TGTGCCAGCAGCGCCAACAGGGGCCATCAGCCCCAGCATTTT. Its translation: CASSANRGHQPQHF.

The CDR3 spells CSVSAPDGQPQHF. The CDR3 bases are TGCAGCGTTAGTGCCCCGGATGGTCAGCCCCAGCATTTT. V is TRBV29-1 and J is TRBJ1-5, with D unresolved. The CDR3 consists of 13 residues. Trimming left V 5 bases short and J 6 bases short, with 14 bases between. In germline, CDR1 is SQVTM, CDR2 ANQGSEA.

The chain joins TRBV20-1 to TRBJ1-4; 9 bases map to TRBD1. Germline CDR1 and CDR2: DFQATT and SNEGSKA (reference sequence). Trimming took 6 bases from V and 7 from J; bases not matched to a gene: 3. CDR3 length: 12 amino acids. In nucleotides, the CDR3 is TGCAGTGCCATGGGACAGGGTGAAAAACTGTTTTTT. Translation: CSAMGQGEKLFF.

V is TRBV5-4 and J is TRBJ2-7; 11 bases match TRBD2. The J segment lost 2 bases and the V segment lost 4 bases, leaving 11 bases of the junction unmatched. The germline gives CDR1 SGHNT, CDR2 YYREEE (reference sequence). CDR3 length: 17 amino acids. CDR3 sequence (DNA): TGTGCCAGCAGCCTTGGGAAAGGGACTAGCGGAACCTACGAGCAGTACTTC. Its translation: CASSLGKGTSGTYEQYF.

This clonotype was seen more than once but under ten times. This chain links TRBV25-1 with TRBJ2-7, with D possibly matching TRBD1 (5 bases). V was shortened by 6 bases and J by 5 bases, with 8 bases between the two germline ends. Germline CDR1 is MGHDK and CDR2 is SYGVNS. The CDR3 loop spans 11 amino acids. This chain's CDR3 is CASRLTDEQYF. In DNA, the CDR3 is TGTGCCAGCAGACTGACAGACGAGCAGTACTTC.

The chain couples TRBV3-1 to TRBJ1-3; TRBD1 might be the D (5 bases). The V end was cut by 8 bases, the J end by 4 bases, with 12 bases between. Germline V gives CDR1 LGHDT, CDR2 YNNKEL (reference sequence). The CDR3 covers 13 residues. CDR3 loop: CASGRQTGNTIYF. For the CDR3, the DNA is TGTGCCAGCGGCCGACAGACCGGAAACACCATATATTTT.

The chain joins TRBV2 to TRBJ2-5; D gene unclear. V was shortened by 6 bases and J by 4 bases, with 15 bases between the two germline ends. The length of the CDR3 is 14 residues. The germline CDR1 and CDR2 sequences are SNHLY and FYNNEI. The CDR3 DNA sequence: TGTGCCAGCAGCTCTACGGCACTAATAGAGACCCAGTACTTC. Translation: CASSSTALIETQYF.

This clonotype was observed once. V usage is TRBV25-1 and J usage is TRBJ2-6; D remains ambiguous. The CDR3 length is 14 residues. V lost 7 bases and J 0 bases, leaving 7 bases between the germline ends. Per germline, CDR1 MGHDK and CDR2 SYGVNS. DNA of the CDR3: TGTGCCAGCAACAGTCACTCTGGGGCCAACGTCCTGACTTTC. Translating it yields CASNSHSGANVLTF.

J is TRBJ2-4 and V is TRBV27, with D maybe TRBD2 (6 bases). Germline V gene data show CDR1 as MNHEY and CDR2 as SMNVEV (reference sequence). There are 16 residues in the CDR3. Trimming removed 5 bases at V and 0 bases at J, with 14 bases between. Here the CDR3 DNA reads TGTGCCAGCAGTATCCAACTAGCAGGAGCCAAAAACATTCAGTACTTC. Translation: CASSIQLAGAKNIQYF.

The chain links TRBV2 to TRBJ2-1; D might be TRBD1 or TRBD2, each matching 5 bases. The CDR3 loop spans 14 amino acids. The V end was cut by 6 bases, the J end by 6 bases, with 15 bases between. Germline-derived CDR1 and CDR2 are SNHLY and FYNNEI. CDR3 nucleotide sequence: TGTGCCAGCAGACCTGATGGGGGAGCCAATGAGCAGTTCTTC. It encodes CASRPDGGANEQFF.

The genes are TRBV29-1 and TRBJ2-7; possibly TRBD2 for D (5 bases). Looked up from germline, CDR1 is SQVTM and CDR2 is ANQGSEA. V lost 4 bases to trimming and J lost 7 bases, with 17 bases between them. The CDR3 sequence is 13 residues long. This chain's CDR3 is CSVANGGFDEQYF. CDR3 in DNA: TGCAGCGTTGCGAACGGAGGATTTGATGAGCAGTACTTC.

The chain employs TRBV5-1 and TRBJ2-1, with TRBD2 as a possible D gene (6 bases). Per the germline V gene, CDR1 is SGHRS and CDR2 is YFSETQ. The CDR3 sequence is 15 residues long. The V end was cut by 0 bases, the J end by 8 bases, with 15 bases between. The CDR3 bases are TGCGCCAGCAGCTTGGGGAGCGGGTTTGGCTATGAGCAGTTCTTC. Its translation: CASSLGSGFGYEQFF.

The chain combines TRBV29-1 with TRBJ2-7; D is perhaps TRBD1 (6 bases). Germline CDR1 reads SQVTM; CDR2 reads ANQGSEA. CDR3 size: 16 residues. Trimming took 7 bases from V and 3 from J, leaving 25 bases between them. CDR3 in amino acids: CSGYPGQEVFFYEQYF. Here the CDR3 DNA reads TGCAGCGGCTACCCGGGACAAGAAGTCTTTTTCTACGAGCAGTACTTC.

J is TRBJ1-5 and V is TRBV30; D is ambiguous. Germline V lookup: CDR1 GTSNPN, CDR2 SVGIG (reference sequence). Trimming shortened V by 0 bases and J by 7 bases, and 10 bases separated the two germline ends. This CDR3 has 13 residues. CDR3 coding DNA: TGTGCCTGGAGTGTAGCTGGGGTACAGCCCCAGCATTTT. Translated, it gives CAWSVAGVQPQHF. The whole variable domain, filled in from reference TRBV30 and TRBJ1-5, reads SQTIHQWPATLVQPVGSPLSLECTVEGTSNPNLYWYRQAAGRGLQLLFYSVGIGQISSEVPQNLSASRPQDRQFILSSKKLLLSDSGFYLCAWSVAGVQPQHFGDGTRLSIL.

The V and J genes are TRBV30 and TRBJ2-1; D may be TRBD1 or TRBD2 (6 bases each). The CDR3 totals 13 residues. Germline lookup yields CDR1 GTSNPN and CDR2 SVGIG (reference sequence). CDR3 in amino acids: CAWGRGAHNEQFF. The CDR3 coding sequence is TGTGCGTGGGGGCGGGGCGCTCACAATGAGCAGTTCTTC.

This rearrangement joins TRBV24-1 to TRBJ2-1, with no clear D. Per the germline V gene, CDR1 is KGHDR and CDR2 is SFDVKD. CDR3 length: 13 amino acids. V lost 7 bases, J lost 7 bases, and 13 bases lay in between. The CDR3 here is CATRMTNGNEQFF. The CDR3 DNA follows: TGTGCCACCAGGATGACAAATGGGAATGAGCAGTTCTTC.

The J gene is TRBJ1-2, the V gene TRBV20-1, with TRBD1 matching 7 bases. V lost 1 base to trimming and J lost 4 bases; unmatched junction nucleotides: 0. Germline loops: CDR1 DFQATT, CDR2 SNEGSKA (reference sequence). The CDR3 contains 12 residues. Here the CDR3 DNA reads TGCAGTGCTAGAGGGGACAGCTATGGCTACACCTTC. Residues: CSARGDSYGYTF.